This T cell receptor (beta chain) was found in a study of control samples from healthy donors and cancer patients. The table came from immunoSEQ multiplex PCR; TCRdb's copy has only in-frame clones and leaves some out. The table includes some 120,000 clones, 88% detected once. Per the germline V gene, CDR1 is SGDLS and CDR2 is YYNGEE. This CDR3 region has 15 residues. Trimming shortened V by 3 bases and J by 4 bases, and 16 bases separated the two germline ends. This sequence was found in a woman aged 70 to 79 in good health. The gene calls are TRBV9 and TRBJ1-1; D unclear. The sample consisted of blood. The CDR3 region has the DNA TGTGCCAGCAGCGCCCGGACGGACTGGGGCACTGAAGCTTTCTTT. Encoded protein: CASSARTDWGTEAFF.